The 13 T cell receptor beta chains presented below share a single source sample, sequenced in a study of blood T cell repertoires in COVID-19. Clones were read by immunoSEQ multiplex PCR, and TCRdb kept only the in-frame ones, dropping some. The sample lists tens of thousands of clones, about 86% occurring once. Material for sequencing was peripheral blood. Every receptor here comes from a human donor with acute or convalescent COVID-19. The donor label of this sample is uncertain.

This chain joins TRBV4-1 and TRBJ1-1; no reliable D call. V lost 11 bases, J lost 1 base, and 14 bases lay in between. The CDR3 consists of 13 residues. In germline, CDR1 is MGHRA, CDR2 YSYEKL. CDR3: CALVLSGNTEAFF. The CDR3 DNA reads TGCGCCCTTGTCCTTAGTGGGAACACTGAAGCTTTCTTT.

The V gene is TRBV10-3, the J gene TRBJ1-2; D is uncertain. CDR1 and CDR2 from the germline V gene are ENHRY and SYGVKD. Between the trimmed V and J ends, which lost 0 bases and 8 bases, there was a span of 10 bases. There are 13 residues in the CDR3. CDR3: CAISESRSGGYTF. In DNA form, the CDR3 reads TGTGCCATCAGTGAGTCGAGAAGCGGCGGCTACACCTTC.

This clone occurred a few times. This rearrangement joins TRBV4-1 to TRBJ2-7, with TRBD2 matching over 12 bases. This CDR3 has 15 amino acids. Germline V gives CDR1 MGHRA, CDR2 YSYEKL. Trimming took 4 bases from V and 3 from J; bases not matched to a gene: 4. For the CDR3, the DNA is TGCGCCAGCAGCCCCTCACTAGCGGGGGGCTACGAGCAGTACTTC. Translating gives CASSPSLAGGYEQYF.

V is TRBV5-4 and J is TRBJ1-1; no definite D call. CDR1 SGHNT and CDR2 YYREEE come from the germline V gene (reference sequence). V lost 2 bases and J 5 bases, leaving 10 bases between the germline ends. CDR3 length: 13 amino acids. The CDR3 DNA reads as TGTGCCAGCAGCTTATTTCAGGCGACTGAAGCTTTCTTT. Amino acids: CASSLFQATEAFF.

This sequence joins TRBV28 and TRBJ1-1, with D maybe TRBD1 (5 bases). V was trimmed by 10 bases and J by 6 bases, leaving 12 bases between them. Per germline, CDR1 MDHEN and CDR2 SYDVKM. The CDR3 runs to 11 residues. This chain's CDR3 is CAIQKGAEAFF. The CDR3 DNA is TGTGCCATCCAAAAAGGGGCTGAAGCTTTCTTT.

The table lists this clone with a count of one. The chain combines TRBV10-3 with TRBJ2-2; 8 positions agree with TRBD2. The CDR3 totals 15 residues. Trimming removed 0 bases from V and 6 bases from J; junction bases left unmatched: 3. CDR1 and CDR2 (germline): ENHRY, SYGVKD. CDR3 sequence: CAISESPGGAGELFF. CDR3 nucleotide sequence: TGTGCCATCAGTGAGTCGCCCGGGGGGGCCGGGGAGCTGTTTTTT.

The chain employs TRBV18 and TRBJ1-6; D call uncertain. V lost 3 bases and J lost 3, with 9 bases in between. This CDR3 is built from 15 residues. Germline CDR1 is KGHSH and CDR2 is LQKENI. The CDR3 region is CASSPDLIYNSPLHF. The CDR3 nucleotides are TGTGCCAGCTCACCCGACTTAATCTATAATTCACCCCTCCACTTT.

The chain joins TRBV28 to TRBJ1-6; TRBD1 aligns across 7 bases. CDR1 is MDHEN and CDR2 is SYDVKM in the germline V gene. The ends lost 5 bases at V and 7 bases at J; junction bases unmatched: 23. This CDR3 region has 20 residues. This chain's CDR3 is CASSISDRNKLETRNSPLHF. CDR3 DNA: TGTGCCAGCAGTATCTCGGACAGGAATAAATTGGAAACGAGAAATTCACCCCTCCACTTT.

The CDR3 nucleotides are TGTGCCAGCAGATCAATGGGCCCCCCTAATGACTATGGCTACACCTTC. Its protein is CASRSMGPPNDYGYTF. This chain uses TRBV27 with TRBJ1-2; D gene ambiguous. CDR3 size: 16 residues. Trimming removed 6 bases at V and 3 bases at J, with 20 bases between. Germline lookup yields CDR1 MNHEY and CDR2 SMNVEV (reference sequence).

The chain employs TRBV10-3 and TRBJ1-2, with D perhaps matching TRBD1 (6 bases). The germline V gene has CDR1 ENHRY and CDR2 SYGVKD. This CDR3 is built from 13 residues. Trimming shortened V by 7 bases and J by 1 base, and 10 bases separated the two germline ends. CDR3 amino acids: CAITTDSNYGYTF. CDR3 coding DNA: TGTGCCATCACTACGGACAGTAACTATGGCTACACCTTC.

The chain combines TRBV28 with TRBJ2-2; D is uncertain. CDR3 length: 15 amino acids. Looked up from germline, CDR1 is MDHEN and CDR2 is SYDVKM. Deletions cut 0 bases from V and 6 bases from J, with 11 bases between. In nucleotides, the CDR3 is TGTGCCAGCAGTTTATGGTCGCTACTCTCCGGGGAGCTGTTTTTT. Amino acid sequence: CASSLWSLLSGELFF.

J is TRBJ2-5 and V is TRBV18, with 7 bases matching TRBD1. Trimming cost V 8 bases and J 0 bases; bases outside gene matches: 9. The CDR3 loop spans 15 amino acids. Germline CDR1 KGHSH, CDR2 LQKENI. CDR3 residues: CASLSNRGDQETQYF. In DNA form, the CDR3 reads TGTGCCAGCCTTTCTAACAGGGGAGACCAAGAGACCCAGTACTTC.

The genes are TRBV9 and TRBJ1-1; a weak D match, TRBD1 (5 bases). The CDR3 totals 14 residues. Germline values: CDR1 SGDLS, CDR2 YYNGEE. Trimming removed 1 base at V and 4 bases at J, with 11 bases between. The CDR3 DNA is TGTGCCAGCAGCGTAACGGGGGGGATCACTGAAGCTTTCTTT. Amino acid sequence: CASSVTGGITEAFF.